Here is one T cell receptor beta chain with its context. A junction boundary mismatches the germline segment, possibly from a read error. Using its own MiXCR run on the multiplex PCR reads, TCRdb lists one record per CDR3 protein. The sample lists fewer than 200,000 distinct CDR3 sequences, around a third occurring once. Breast cancer patients provided tissue from their axillary draining lymph nodes. The CDR3 is 15 amino acids. The V gene's germline CDR1 is LGHNA and CDR2 YNFKEQ. This entry is derived from a study of breast tumors, draining lymph nodes, adjacent tissues. The receptor comes from a female donor with breast cancer. Some clones in this sample may be carry-over from other donors' samples. The V and J genes are TRBV4-2 and TRBJ2-1, with D possibly TRBD1 on 6 matching bases. The sequencing input was axillary lymph node tissue. The CDR3 spells CASSQPGVSSNEQFF. CDR3 sequence (DNA): TGTGCCAGCAGCCAACCAGGGGTCTCCTCCAATGAGCAGTTCTTC.